The source of this TCR beta chain is a study of T-cell memory formation after mild COVID-19. Whole-study findings and limits: The CD4+ clones that contracted clustered mainly within CM and EM, and the CD8+ clones concentrated in EMRA. A balance of CD4 and CD8 characterized clones contracting day 15 to 85, whereas later expanders leaned CD4+. Second-wave clones that peaked on day 37 lacked confirmed SARS-CoV-2 specificity.

For this clonotype: Its matching antigen is unknown.

The CDR3 totals 14 residues. The V gene lost 6 bases and the J gene lost 3 bases, with 14 bases spanning the gap. Germline lookup yields CDR1 MNHEY and CDR2 SVGEGT. Constant-segment primers served in 5'RACE that generated TCR alpha and TCR beta cDNA libraries bearing sample barcodes and UMIs. TCRdb reanalysed the 5' RACE reads using MiXCR and keeps one entry per CDR3 protein. The table records under 300,000 distinct CDR3 sequences, approximately 8.4% of them present only once. This sequence was found in a man in his late teens or twenties who had mild COVID-19 (a few samples of this study predate the infection). Cell type and time point are not known. Sequencing was performed on PBMCs or a T cell subset sorted from them (not recorded which). The chain links TRBV6-2 or TRBV6-3 to TRBJ2-5; tentatively, D is TRBD1 or TRBD2 (5 bases each). The DNA of the CDR3 is TGTGCCAGCAGACACCGACTGGGGGAAGAGACCCAGTACTTC. As protein: CASRHRLGEETQYF.